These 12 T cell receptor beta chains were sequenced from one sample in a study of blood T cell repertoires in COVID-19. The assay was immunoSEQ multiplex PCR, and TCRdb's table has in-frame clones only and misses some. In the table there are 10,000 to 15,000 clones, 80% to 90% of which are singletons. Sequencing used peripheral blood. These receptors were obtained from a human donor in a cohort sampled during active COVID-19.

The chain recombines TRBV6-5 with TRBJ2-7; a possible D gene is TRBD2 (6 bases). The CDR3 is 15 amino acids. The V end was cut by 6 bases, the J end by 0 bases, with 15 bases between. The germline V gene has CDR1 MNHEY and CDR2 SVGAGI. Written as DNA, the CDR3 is TGTGCCAGCAGCAGCCGGGACGGGAGCTCCTACGAGCAGTACTTC. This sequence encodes CASSSRDGSSYEQYF.

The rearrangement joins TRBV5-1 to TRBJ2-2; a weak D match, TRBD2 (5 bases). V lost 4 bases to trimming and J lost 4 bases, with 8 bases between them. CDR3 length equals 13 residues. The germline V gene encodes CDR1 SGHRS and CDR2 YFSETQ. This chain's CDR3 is CASSTDFTGELFF. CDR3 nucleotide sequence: TGCGCCAGCAGCACGGACTTCACCGGGGAGCTGTTTTTT.

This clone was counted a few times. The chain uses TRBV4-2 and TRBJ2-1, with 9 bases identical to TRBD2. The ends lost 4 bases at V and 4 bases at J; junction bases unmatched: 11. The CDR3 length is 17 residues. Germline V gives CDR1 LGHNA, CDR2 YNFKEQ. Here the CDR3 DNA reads TGTGCCAGCAGCCTCGGACAGGTACTAGCGGGTTACAATGAGCAGTTCTTC. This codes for CASSLGQVLAGYNEQFF.

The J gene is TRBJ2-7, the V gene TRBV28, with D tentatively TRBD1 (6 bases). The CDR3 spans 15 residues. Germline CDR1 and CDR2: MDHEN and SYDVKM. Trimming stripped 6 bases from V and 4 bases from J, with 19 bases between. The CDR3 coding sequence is TGTGCCAGCAGAGAACAGGGTTCCGTGACGTACGAGCAGTACTTC. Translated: CASREQGSVTYEQYF. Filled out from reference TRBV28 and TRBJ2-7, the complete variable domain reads DVKVTQSSRYLVKRTGEKVFLECVQDMDHENMFWYRQDPGLGLRLIYFSYDVKMKEKGDIPEGYSVSREKKERFSLILESASTNQTSMYLCASREQGSVTYEQYFGPGTRLTVT.

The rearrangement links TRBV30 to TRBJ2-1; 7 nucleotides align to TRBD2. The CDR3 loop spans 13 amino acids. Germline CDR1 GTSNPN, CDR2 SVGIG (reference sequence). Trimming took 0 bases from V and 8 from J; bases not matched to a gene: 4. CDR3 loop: CAWSVGGGYEQFF. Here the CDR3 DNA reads TGTGCCTGGAGTGTTGGGGGAGGGTATGAGCAGTTCTTC.

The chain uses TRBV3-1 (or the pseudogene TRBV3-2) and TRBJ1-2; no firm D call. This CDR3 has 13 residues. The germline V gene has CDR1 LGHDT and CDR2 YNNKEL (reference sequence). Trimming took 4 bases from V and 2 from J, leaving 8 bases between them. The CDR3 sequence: CASSLDPNYGYTF. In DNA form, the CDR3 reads TGTGCCAGCAGCCTAGACCCGAACTATGGCTACACCTTC.

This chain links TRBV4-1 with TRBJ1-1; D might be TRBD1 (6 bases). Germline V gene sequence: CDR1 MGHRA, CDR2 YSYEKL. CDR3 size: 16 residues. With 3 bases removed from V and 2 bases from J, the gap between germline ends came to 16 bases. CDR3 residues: CASSQARGRPNTEAFF. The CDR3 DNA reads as TGCGCCAGCAGCCAGGCCAGGGGTCGCCCCAACACTGAAGCTTTCTTT.

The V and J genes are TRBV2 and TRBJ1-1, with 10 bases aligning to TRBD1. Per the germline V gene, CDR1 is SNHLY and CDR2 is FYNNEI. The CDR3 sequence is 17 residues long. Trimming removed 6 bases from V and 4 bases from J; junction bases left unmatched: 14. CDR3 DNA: TGTGCCAGCAGGGGGGACCAGGACAGGGGGTTCGTCACTGAAGCTTTCTTT. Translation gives CASRGDQDRGFVTEAFF.

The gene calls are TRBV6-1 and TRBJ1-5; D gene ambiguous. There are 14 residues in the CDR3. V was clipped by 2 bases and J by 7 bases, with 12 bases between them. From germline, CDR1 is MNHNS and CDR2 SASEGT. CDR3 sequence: CASSESLGGQPQHF. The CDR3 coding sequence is TGTGCCAGCAGTGAATCGCTCGGAGGACAGCCCCAGCATTTT.

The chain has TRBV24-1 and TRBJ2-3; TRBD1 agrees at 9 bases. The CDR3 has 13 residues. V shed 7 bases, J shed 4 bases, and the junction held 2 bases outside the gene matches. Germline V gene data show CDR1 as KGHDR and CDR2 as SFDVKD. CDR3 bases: TGTGCCACCAGAAGGACAGGGGCAGATACGCAGTATTTT. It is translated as CATRRTGADTQYF.

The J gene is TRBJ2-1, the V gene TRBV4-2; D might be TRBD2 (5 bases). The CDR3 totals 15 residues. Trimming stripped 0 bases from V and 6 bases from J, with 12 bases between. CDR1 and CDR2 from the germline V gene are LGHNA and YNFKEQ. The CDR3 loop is CASSQELVVTNEQFF. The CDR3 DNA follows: TGTGCCAGCAGCCAAGAACTAGTAGTGACCAATGAGCAGTTCTTC.

This chain's CDR3 is CASSHRGLPYF. The CDR3 DNA sequence: TGCGCCAGCAGCCACAGGGGGCTCCCGTACTTC. The chain joins TRBV4-1 to TRBJ2-7; 8 bases fit TRBD1. CDR1 is MGHRA, CDR2 YSYEKL, per germline. V was clipped by 3 bases and J by 12 bases; unmatched bases: 4. This CDR3 is 11 amino acids long.